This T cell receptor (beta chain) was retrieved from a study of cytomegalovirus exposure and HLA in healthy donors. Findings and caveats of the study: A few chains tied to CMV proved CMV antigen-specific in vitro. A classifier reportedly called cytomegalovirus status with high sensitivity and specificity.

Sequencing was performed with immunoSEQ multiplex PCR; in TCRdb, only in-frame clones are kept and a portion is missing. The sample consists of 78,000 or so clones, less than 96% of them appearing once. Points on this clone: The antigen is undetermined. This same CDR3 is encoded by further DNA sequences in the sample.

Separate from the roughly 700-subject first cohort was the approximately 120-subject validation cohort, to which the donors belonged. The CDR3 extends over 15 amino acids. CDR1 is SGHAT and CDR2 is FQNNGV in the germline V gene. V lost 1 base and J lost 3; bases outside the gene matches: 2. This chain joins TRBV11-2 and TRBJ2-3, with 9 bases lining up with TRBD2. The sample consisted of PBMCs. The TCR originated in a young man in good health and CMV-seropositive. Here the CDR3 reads CASSLVLAGTDTQYF. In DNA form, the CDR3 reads TGTGCCAGCAGCTTAGTGCTAGCGGGAACAGATACGCAGTATTTT.